Following are 4 T cell receptor beta chains from one sample sequenced in a study of response to subunit inactivated influenza vaccine. TCRdb called the RT-PCR reads again in MiXCR, with one record for every CDR3 protein. The table has a few hundred thousand distinct CDR3 sequences, 11% seen once. These same records also appear under a second study, on T cells expressing NK-cell markers. Per that study: As the method of synthesis, 5'RACE template switching with UMIs yielded TCR beta cDNA.

This material consisted of PBMCs from blood, taken on the day of vaccination. Every receptor here comes from a man aged 50 to 60 who received an inactivated influenza vaccine.

The V and J genes are TRBV9 and TRBJ2-7, with TRBD2 matching over 8 bases. Germline CDR1 SGDLS, CDR2 YYNGEE. The CDR3 is 15 residues long. V was clipped by 5 bases and J by 2 bases; unmatched bases: 9. The CDR3 coding sequence is TGTGCCAGCAGTGAAGCGGGAGATTTCCCCTACGAGCAGTACTTC. Protein sequence: CASSEAGDFPYEQYF.

This clonotype was observed a handful of times. The rearrangement joins TRBV3-1 to TRBJ2-7, with 9 bases identical to TRBD1. This CDR3 is 18 amino acids long. J gave up 3 bases and V 1 base, and 13 bases lay outside the gene matches. CDR1 and CDR2 from the germline V gene are LGHDT and YNNKEL (reference sequence). Here the CDR3 reads CASSQVPFTGTGSYEQYF. CDR3 sequence (DNA): TGTGCCAGCAGCCAAGTTCCTTTCACCGGGACAGGGAGCTACGAGCAGTACTTC.

This clonotype was detected a few times. The chain combines TRBV12-3 or TRBV12-4 with TRBJ1-3; TRBD1 matches 7 bases. The CDR3 is made up of 15 amino acids. V was clipped by 5 bases and J by 4 bases; unmatched bases: 8. For the CDR3, the DNA is TGTGCCAGCAGTACATCACAGGGGCCAGGAAACACCATATATTTT. Translation: CASSTSQGPGNTIYF.

The rearrangement links TRBV20-1 to TRBJ2-7; D is perhaps TRBD1 (6 bases). This CDR3 region has 13 residues. V was cut by 4 bases and J by 6 bases, with 16 bases left in between. In germline, CDR1 is DFQATT, CDR2 SNEGSKA (reference sequence). Here the CDR3 DNA reads TGCAGTGCTACTACAGGGTCCGGGGTCGAGCAGTACTTC. Translating it yields CSATTGSGVEQYF.